The sequence of this T cell receptor beta chain was determined in a study of response to subunit inactivated influenza vaccine. TCRdb reprocessed the RT-PCR reads via MiXCR and lists one record per CDR3 protein. The sample holds about 540,000 distinct CDR3 sequences, 20% to 25% seen once. The CDR3 length is 14 residues. From germline, CDR1 is SGHRS and CDR2 YFSETQ. Between the trimmed V and J ends, which lost 1 base and 2 bases, there was a span of 10 bases. The sample also formed part of further work on T cells expressing NK-cell markers. That paper states: TCR beta cDNA was generated via 5'RACE template switching incorporating UMIs.

The rearrangement uses TRBV5-1 and TRBJ2-7; a possible D gene is TRBD1 (6 bases). The origin of this receptor is a man between 50 and 59 years old who received an inactivated influenza vaccine. Sequences were derived from CD4+ T cells sorted from PBMCs, sampled approximately 12 days after vaccination. In nucleotides, the CDR3 is TGCGCCAGCAGCTTGACAGGGAAAGCCTACGAGCAGTACTTC. It translates to CASSLTGKAYEQYF. The full variable domain, its missing parts supplied by reference TRBV5-1 and TRBJ2-7, is KAGVTQTPRYLIKTRGQQVTLSCSPISGHRSVSWYQQTPGQGLQFLFEYFSETQRNKGNFPGRFSGRQFSNSRSEMNVSTLELGDSALYLCASSLTGKAYEQYFGPGTRLTVT.